This T cell receptor beta chain was profiled in a study of blood T cell repertoires in COVID-19. Study-wide background: Material from acute and convalescent COVID-19 was sourced from the United States, Italy and Spain. Sources were T cells, B-cell-depleted T cells, or PBMCs; the material itself was cDNA or gDNA.

Authors' analysis steps: Estimation of nucleated cell counts relied on the amplification of reference gene primers. Libraries were prepared by immunoSEQ multiplex PCR; TCRdb keeps only in-frame clonotypes and omits some of them. The DNA gave D and trimming, while V, J and clone size come from that table. Among some 670,000 clones listed, about 87% were seen once. This clone came up once. The germline CDR1 and CDR2 sequences are LGHDT and YNNKEL (reference sequence). The V end was cut by 0 bases, the J end by 4 bases, with 15 bases between. The CDR3 length is 16 residues. Source material: peripheral blood. This receptor was obtained from a woman aged 18-29 years with acute or convalescent COVID-19. V usage is TRBV3-1 (or the pseudogene TRBV3-2) and J usage is TRBJ1-2, with D uncertain. In DNA, the CDR3 is TGTGCCAGCAGCCAAGATTGGCCGGGGTTCCCCTATGGCTACACCTTC. This codes for CASSQDWPGFPYGYTF.